This passage covers 16 T cell receptor beta chains from one sample sequenced in a study of blood T cell repertoires in COVID-19. Assay: immunoSEQ multiplex PCR; the TCRdb copy retains only in-frame clones and omits some. Of 200,000 to 300,000 clones in the sample, about 83% were seen once. Sequencing input: peripheral blood. The receptors originated from a woman aged 35 to 49 who had recovered from COVID-19.

The genes are TRBV7-9 and TRBJ2-1; TRBD2 might be the D (7 bases). This CDR3 is built from 15 residues. CDR1 is SEHNR, CDR2 FQNEAQ, per germline (reference sequence). V was cut by 0 bases and J by 4 bases, with 10 bases left in between. The CDR3 is CASSLAGGQYNEQFF. CDR3 sequence (DNA): TGTGCCAGCAGCTTAGCGGGGGGGCAATACAATGAGCAGTTCTTC. The full variable domain, with the rest looked up from reference TRBV7-9 and TRBJ2-1, is DTGVSQNPRHKITKRGQNVTFRCDPISEHNRLYWYRQTLGQGPEFLTYFQNEAQLEKSRLLSDRFSAERPKGSFSTLEIQRTEQGDSAMYLCASSLAGGQYNEQFFGPGTRLTVL.

The chain recombines TRBV12-3 or TRBV12-4 with TRBJ2-7; D unresolved. This CDR3 is built from 12 residues. Trimming took 4 bases from V and 2 from J, leaving 6 bases between them. CDR3 nucleotides: TGTGCCAGCAGTTCGCCTACCTACGAGCAGTACTTC. Translated: CASSSPTYEQYF.

The CDR3 here is CASSTGLAVTTETQYF. CDR3 DNA: TGTGCCAGCAGCACTGGACTAGCGGTAACAACGGAGACCCAGTACTTC. J is TRBJ2-5 and V is TRBV9; TRBD2 agrees at 10 bases. The junction had 11 bases not matched to a gene; V was cut back by 4 bases and J by 5 bases. Germline loops: CDR1 SGDLS, CDR2 YYNGEE. The CDR3 length is 16 residues. Full variable domain (outside the CDR3, taken from reference TRBV9 and TRBJ2-5): DSGVTQTPKHLITATGQRVTLRCSPRSGDLSVYWYQQSLDQGLQFLIQYYNGEERAKGNILERFSAQQFPDLHSELNLSSLELGDSALYFCASSTGLAVTTETQYFGPGTRLLVL.

The V gene is TRBV5-1, the J gene TRBJ2-5; 7 positions match TRBD2. The ends lost 2 bases at V and 3 bases at J; junction bases unmatched: 4. In germline, CDR1 is SGHRS, CDR2 YFSETQ. CDR3 length equals 14 residues. DNA of the CDR3: TGCGCCAGCAGCTTTCTAGCGGCCGAAGAGACCCAGTACTTC. Its protein is CASSFLAAEETQYF.

The chain has TRBV10-3 and TRBJ2-3; D uncertain. V was trimmed by 6 bases and J by 0 bases, leaving 10 bases between them. CDR3 size: 14 residues. Germline CDR1 is ENHRY and CDR2 is SYGVKD. The CDR3 here is CAISPGSSTDTQYF. The CDR3 region has the DNA TGTGCCATCAGCCCGGGTTCTAGCACAGATACGCAGTATTTT.

The V call is TRBV7-9, the J call TRBJ2-1; TRBD1 might be the D (5 bases). This CDR3 is 14 amino acids long. Germline values: CDR1 SEHNR, CDR2 FQNEAQ (reference sequence). Trimming stripped 4 bases from V and 8 bases from J, with 15 bases between. The CDR3 DNA sequence: TGTGCCAGCAGCTCAACGTCCAGGGTCGATGAGCAGTTCTTC. The encoded protein is CASSSTSRVDEQFF. Based on the CDR3 plus reference TRBV7-9 and TRBJ2-1, the full variable domain is DTGVSQNPRHKITKRGQNVTFRCDPISEHNRLYWYRQTLGQGPEFLTYFQNEAQLEKSRLLSDRFSAERPKGSFSTLEIQRTEQGDSAMYLCASSSTSRVDEQFFGPGTRLTVL.

This clone was counted once. The chain uses TRBV28 and TRBJ1-5, with D tentatively TRBD1 (5 bases). V dropped 6 bases and J dropped 3 bases, with 12 bases sitting between them. Germline-derived CDR1 and CDR2 are MDHEN and SYDVKM. This CDR3 region has 14 residues. In nucleotides, the CDR3 is TGTGCCAGCAGCCGACAGAGCAACAATCAGCCCCAGCATTTT. This gives the protein CASSRQSNNQPQHF.

The V gene is TRBV12-3 or TRBV12-4, the J gene TRBJ1-1; TRBD1 matches at 10 bases. The CDR3 runs to 13 residues. V lost 5 bases and J lost 6; bases outside the gene matches: 3. CDR3 sequence (DNA): TGTGCCAGCAGTCTAGGACAGGGGGCTGAAGCTTTCTTT. Residues: CASSLGQGAEAFF.

V gene TRBV28 combines with J gene TRBJ1-4, with unresolved D. The germline V gene encodes CDR1 MDHEN and CDR2 SYDVKM. Trimming took 5 bases from V and 7 from J, leaving 8 bases between them. CDR3 length equals 12 residues. CDR3 in amino acids: CASSPRREKLFF. CDR3 coding DNA: TGTGCCAGCAGTCCGAGGCGTGAAAAACTGTTTTTT.

The chain joins TRBV2 to TRBJ1-4, with D tentatively TRBD1 (6 bases). Germline V gene lookup returns CDR1 SNHLY and CDR2 FYNNEI. There are 14 residues in the CDR3. Trimming left V 6 bases short and J 7 bases short, with 15 bases between. The CDR3 nucleotides read TGTGCCAGCAGGGAGTACAGGGATGGTGAAAAACTGTTTTTT. Protein sequence: CASREYRDGEKLFF.

The chain links TRBV28 to TRBJ1-3; D is undetermined. Germline V lookup: CDR1 MDHEN, CDR2 SYDVKM. The CDR3 extends over 14 amino acids. Trimming cost V 5 bases and J 2 bases, with 10 bases left between them. CDR3 DNA: TGTGCCAGCAGTAGACATTTAGCTGGAAACACCATATATTTT. The encoded protein is CASSRHLAGNTIYF.

The chain couples TRBV30 to TRBJ2-1, with D tentatively TRBD1 (6 bases). The V gene lost 3 bases and the J gene lost 15 bases, with 15 bases spanning the gap. Germline V gives CDR1 GTSNPN, CDR2 SVGIG (reference sequence). The CDR3 consists of 11 residues. The CDR3 DNA follows: TGTGCCTGGAGAAACAGGGCCGCCTGGTTCTTC. It translates to CAWRNRAAWFF.

V and J are TRBV3-1 (or the pseudogene TRBV3-2) and TRBJ1-1, with D possibly matching TRBD1 (5 bases). The CDR3 loop spans 14 amino acids. Germline loops: CDR1 LGHDT, CDR2 YNNKEL (reference sequence). Trimming removed 5 bases at V and 4 bases at J, with 14 bases between. This CDR3 is CASSSTDSSTEAFF. CDR3 coding DNA: TGTGCCAGCAGCTCAACAGACAGTTCCACTGAAGCTTTCTTT.

This clone has just a few counts. The chain links TRBV6-5 to TRBJ1-5, with 10 bases matching TRBD1. The CDR3 covers 16 residues. The germline V gene has CDR1 MNHEY and CDR2 SVGAGI. Trimming at V came to 2 bases and at J to 9 bases, leaving 10 bases not matched to a gene. The CDR3 DNA reads TGTGCCAGCAGTTACGGGACAGGGGCAGGGGGCTGGCCCCAGCATTTT. This translates into CASSYGTGAGGWPQHF.

This clone was seen once. The rearrangement joins TRBV7-9 to TRBJ2-3, with D possibly being TRBD2 (5 bases). V was cut by 5 bases and J by 1 base, with 10 bases left in between. Germline CDR1 is SEHNR and CDR2 is FQNEAQ (reference sequence). The CDR3 covers 14 residues. The CDR3, as DNA: TGTGCCAGCAGCCCCCGGACTCGCACAGATACGCAGTATTTT. Residues: CASSPRTRTDTQYF.

This rearrangement joins TRBV5-4 to TRBJ2-2, with 12 bases identical to TRBD1. The V and J ends lost 5 bases and 6 bases, in that order; junction bases with no gene match: 8. The CDR3 has 16 amino acids. The germline CDR1 and CDR2 sequences are SGHNT and YYREEE (reference sequence). CDR3 protein: CASRLPGQGAPGELFF. Written as DNA, the CDR3 is TGTGCCAGCAGGCTACCGGGACAGGGGGCTCCCGGGGAGCTGTTTTTT.